These 26 T cell receptor beta chains were sequenced from one sample in a study of cytomegalovirus exposure and HLA in healthy donors. In the PCR, 60 Vbeta and 13 Jbeta primers were used. The repertoire was sequenced with immunoSEQ multiplex PCR; TCRdb's copy has only in-frame clones and lacks some. The data hold 120,000 or so clones, with 60% to 85% observed a single time. The sequenced material came from PBMCs. These receptors were obtained from a man between 25 and 39 years old in good health and CMV-seronegative.

V is TRBV5-1 and J is TRBJ2-6, with unresolved D. Germline V lookup: CDR1 SGHRS, CDR2 YFSETQ. V lost 4 bases, J lost 0 bases, and 11 bases lay in between. This CDR3 is built from 16 residues. The CDR3 DNA reads TGCGCCAGCAGCCCTATTACCTTCTCTGGGGCCAACGTCCTGACTTTC. Amino acid sequence: CASSPITFSGANVLTF. The entire variable domain, with the rest obtained from reference TRBV5-1 and TRBJ2-6, is as follows: KAGVTQTPRYLIKTRGQQVTLSCSPISGHRSVSWYQQTPGQGLQFLFEYFSETQRNKGNFPGRFSGRQFSNSRSEMNVSTLELGDSALYLCASSPITFSGANVLTFGAGSRLTVL.

A single count supports this clone. The chain is built from TRBV5-1 and TRBJ2-3, with 10 bases aligning to TRBD2. Germline V gene lookup returns CDR1 SGHRS and CDR2 YFSETQ. The V segment lost 2 bases and the J segment 0 bases; nucleotides outside the gene matches: 3. The CDR3 runs to 16 residues. DNA for the CDR3: TGCGCCAGCAGCTTCCTAGCGGGAGTGAGCACAGATACGCAGTATTTT. Translation gives CASSFLAGVSTDTQYF.

V usage is TRBV4-3 and J usage is TRBJ2-7; 7 bases agree with TRBD2. Germline lookup yields CDR1 LGHNA and CDR2 YSLEER. The V segment lost 0 bases and the J segment 2 bases; nucleotides outside the gene matches: 7. The CDR3 has 16 residues. The CDR3 sequence is CASSQDHLAATYEQYF. The CDR3 nucleotides are TGCGCCAGCAGCCAAGATCATCTAGCGGCCACCTACGAGCAGTACTTC.

V and J are TRBV7-8 and TRBJ1-1; D might be TRBD1 (6 bases). With 2 bases removed from V and 6 bases from J, the gap between germline ends came to 16 bases. The CDR3 sequence is 15 residues long. Germline V CDR1 and CDR2: SGHVS, FQNEAQ. CDR3 region: CASSLNGGRFPEAFF. CDR3 sequence (DNA): TGTGCCAGCAGCTTAAACGGGGGGCGCTTCCCTGAAGCTTTCTTT.

This chain links TRBV29-1 with TRBJ2-3; 9 bases line up with TRBD1. Germline-derived CDR1 and CDR2 are SQVTM and ANQGSEA. This CDR3 comprises 13 residues. V was clipped by 7 bases and J by 5 bases; unmatched bases: 7. CDR3 residues: CSAAQGAKDTQYF. Here the CDR3 DNA reads TGCAGCGCCGCACAGGGGGCTAAAGATACGCAGTATTTT.

The rearrangement links TRBV6-5 to TRBJ2-7; D may be TRBD1 (6 bases). This CDR3 contains 13 residues. Germline values: CDR1 MNHEY, CDR2 SVGAGI. Deletions cut 2 bases from V and 3 bases from J, with 8 bases between. Written as DNA, the CDR3 is TGTGCCAGCAGTTACGGCAGGGGCTACGAGCAGTACTTC. This translates into CASSYGRGYEQYF.

The rearrangement links TRBV13 to TRBJ2-1; no firm D call. The CDR3 runs to 15 residues. Germline lookup yields CDR1 PRHDT and CDR2 FYEKMQ (reference sequence). Trimming took 0 bases from V and 0 from J, leaving 6 bases between them. The CDR3 sequence: CASSLGLSSYNEQFF. For the CDR3, the DNA is TGTGCCAGCAGCTTAGGCCTTAGCTCCTACAATGAGCAGTTCTTC.

The genes are TRBV5-4 and TRBJ2-2; TRBD2 agrees at 8 bases. V lost 4 bases to trimming and J lost 5 bases; unmatched junction nucleotides: 10. The germline V gene has CDR1 SGHNT and CDR2 YYREEE (reference sequence). The CDR3 contains 16 residues. CDR3 coding DNA: TGTGCCAGCAGCACTCGGAGCGGGAGCGCGACCGGGGAGCTGTTTTTT. As protein: CASSTRSGSATGELFF.

This clone was observed a few times. The chain is built from TRBV2 and TRBJ2-1; D possibly corresponds to TRBD2 (6 bases). The CDR3 has 14 amino acids. V was cut by 4 bases and J by 4 bases, with 11 bases left in between. Germline V gene data show CDR1 as SNHLY and CDR2 as FYNNEI. The CDR3 region is CASSGSGHYNEQFF. CDR3 sequence (DNA): TGTGCCAGCAGTGGTAGCGGACATTACAATGAGCAGTTCTTC.

The gene calls are TRBV9 and TRBJ1-4, with 7 bases fitting TRBD1. V shed 2 bases, J shed 0 bases, and the junction held 1 base outside the gene matches. This CDR3 region has 15 residues. CDR1 SGDLS and CDR2 YYNGEE come from the germline V gene. This CDR3 is CASSVTGSTNEKLFF. The CDR3 region has the DNA TGTGCCAGCAGCGTGACAGGGTCAACTAATGAAAAACTGTTTTTT.

V is TRBV13 and J is TRBJ2-7; D possibly corresponds to TRBD2 (5 bases). Germline V lookup: CDR1 PRHDT, CDR2 FYEKMQ (reference sequence). V was shortened by 4 bases and J by 0 bases, with 13 bases between the two germline ends. This CDR3 comprises 15 residues. The CDR3 here is CASSSGLGSSYEQYF. DNA of the CDR3: TGTGCCAGCAGCTCCGGACTGGGAAGCTCCTACGAGCAGTACTTC.

The chain couples TRBV6-5 to TRBJ2-7, with 9 nucleotides matching TRBD1. Trimming cost V 4 bases and J 2 bases; bases outside gene matches: 6. CDR3 size: 15 residues. CDR1 is MNHEY and CDR2 is SVGAGI in the germline V gene. The CDR3 DNA sequence: TGTGCCAGCAGTTCCCCCGGACAGGGGCCCTACGAGCAGTACTTC. Protein product: CASSSPGQGPYEQYF.

The V gene is TRBV28, the J gene TRBJ1-4; possibly TRBD1 for D (6 bases). CDR1 is MDHEN and CDR2 is SYDVKM in the germline V gene. V was clipped by 7 bases and J by 8 bases, with 14 bases between them. The CDR3 is 13 amino acids. CDR3 bases: TGTGCCAGCACCCCGGGACACCTCGAAAAACTGTTTTTT. Its protein product is CASTPGHLEKLFF.

The rearrangement links TRBV6-5 to TRBJ1-2, with 7 bases fitting TRBD1. With 6 bases clipped from V and 0 bases from J, the junction kept 4 bases outside the gene matches. The CDR3 runs 14 residues. From germline, CDR1 is MNHEY and CDR2 SVGAGI. CDR3 sequence reads: CASSTGQTNYGYTF. The DNA for the CDR3 is TGTGCCAGCAGCACGGGACAGACTAACTATGGCTACACCTTC.

In its sample, this clone was seen once. This chain uses TRBV18 with TRBJ1-4, with TRBD1 identical over 7 bases. This CDR3 contains 14 residues. Germline CDR1 reads KGHSH; CDR2 reads LQKENI. V was pared by 3 bases and J by 8 bases, with 6 bases of the junction left unmatched. CDR3 protein: CASSPSRGDEKLFF. The CDR3 DNA follows: TGTGCCAGCTCACCGTCCAGGGGGGACGAAAAACTGTTTTTT.

V usage is TRBV18 and J usage is TRBJ2-7; D possibly corresponds to TRBD2 (7 bases). V shed 6 bases and J shed 6 bases, with 12 bases lying between them. Germline V lookup: CDR1 KGHSH, CDR2 LQKENI. The CDR3 extends over 12 amino acids. The CDR3 sequence is CASSPGEGEQYF. In DNA form, the CDR3 reads TGTGCCAGCTCCCCAGGGGAGGGCGAGCAGTACTTC.

The chain employs TRBV19 and TRBJ2-1; unclear D gene. This CDR3 is built from 16 residues. V dropped 6 bases and J dropped 5 bases, with 20 bases sitting between them. The V gene's germline CDR1 is LNHDA and CDR2 SQIVND (reference sequence). The CDR3 DNA reads TGTGCCAGTAGCCCATCCACTCCGCGCCCTAACAATGAGCAGTTCTTC. Amino acid sequence: CASSPSTPRPNNEQFF.

This clone has only a few counts. The genes are TRBV4-1 and TRBJ1-4; D is possibly TRBD1 (6 bases). The V end lost 3 bases, the J end lost 7 bases, and 15 bases lay between the germline ends. This CDR3 spans 15 amino acids. Germline V gene sequence: CDR1 MGHRA, CDR2 YSYEKL. CDR3 DNA: TGCGCCAGCAGCCACCTACAGGGTGGAAGTGAAAAACTGTTTTTT. Protein sequence: CASSHLQGGSEKLFF.

V is TRBV4-3 and J is TRBJ2-6; TRBD1 agrees at 9 bases. Germline V gene lookup returns CDR1 LGHNA and CDR2 YSLEER. This CDR3 is built from 18 residues. The V and J ends lost 3 bases and 2 bases, in that order; junction bases with no gene match: 8. In nucleotides, the CDR3 is TGCGCCAGCAGCCATCACAGGGGGCGTTCGACTGGGGCCAACGTCCTGACTTTC. Its translation is CASSHHRGRSTGANVLTF.

The chain carries TRBV10-1 and TRBJ2-1, with 8 bases identical to TRBD2. The CDR3 is 15 amino acids. With 3 bases clipped from V and 7 bases from J, the junction kept 8 bases outside the gene matches. CDR1 WNHNN and CDR2 SYGVQD come from the germline V gene (reference sequence). CDR3 sequence (DNA): TGCGCCAGCAGTGATCCGAGCGGGAGTGAAAATGAGCAGTTCTTC. Its protein is CASSDPSGSENEQFF.

This rearrangement joins TRBV2 to TRBJ1-6; D call uncertain. V shed 2 bases and J shed 6 bases, with 5 bases lying between them. Germline values: CDR1 SNHLY, CDR2 FYNNEI. This CDR3 comprises 13 residues. This CDR3 is CASSEQSNSPLHF. The CDR3 DNA reads as TGTGCCAGCAGTGAACAGTCTAATTCACCCCTCCACTTT.

Only one count was recorded for this clone. Germline and junction disagree at one end, which may indicate a read error. V usage is TRBV7-2 and J usage is TRBJ1-1; 7 positions match TRBD1. The V gene's germline CDR1 is SGHTA and CDR2 FQGNSA. The CDR3 has 12 amino acids. The CDR3 here is CASRLAGTEVFF. In DNA, the CDR3 is TGTGCCAGCAGGCTGGCTGGGACAGAAGTTTTCTTT.

The rearrangement links TRBV6-1 to TRBJ2-7, with TRBD1 identical over 8 bases. Germline V CDR1 and CDR2: MNHNS, SASEGT. V was pared by 7 bases and J by 4 bases, with 6 bases of the junction left unmatched. This CDR3 has 13 amino acids. CDR3 loop: CASKGTGKYEQYF. CDR3 sequence (DNA): TGTGCCAGCAAAGGGACAGGCAAATACGAGCAGTACTTC.

This clone was recorded a few times. The chain couples TRBV5-8 to TRBJ2-6; D gene unclear. CDR1 is SGHTS, CDR2 YDEGEE, per germline. The CDR3 runs to 15 residues. Trimming stripped 0 bases from V and 4 bases from J, with 8 bases between. CDR3 sequence reads: CASSLDGSGANVLTF. CDR3 nucleotides: TGTGCCAGCAGCTTGGACGGGTCCGGGGCCAACGTCCTGACTTTC.

The chain carries TRBV30 and TRBJ2-1; D remains ambiguous. Between the trimmed V and J ends, which lost 0 bases and 6 bases, there was a span of 12 bases. Germline lookup yields CDR1 GTSNPN and CDR2 SVGIG (reference sequence). This CDR3 is built from 14 residues. CDR3 coding DNA: TGTGCCTGGAGTGTCAGCGAGACCTCCAATGAGCAGTTCTTC. As protein: CAWSVSETSNEQFF.

The gene calls are TRBV2 and TRBJ2-7; TRBD2 matches 10 bases. The CDR3 is 13 amino acids. V was pared by 4 bases and J by 3 bases, with 0 bases of the junction left unmatched. In germline, CDR1 is SNHLY, CDR2 FYNNEI. The CDR3 reads CASSGTSGYEQYF. The CDR3 DNA reads TGTGCCAGCAGTGGGACTAGCGGCTACGAGCAGTACTTC. Looking up the rest from reference TRBV2 and TRBJ2-7 gives the full variable domain: EPEVTQTPSHQVTQMGQEVILRCVPISNHLYFYWYRQILGQKVEFLVSFYNNEISEKSEIFDDQFSVERPDGSNFTLKIRSTKLEDSAMYFCASSGTSGYEQYFGPGTRLTVT.